These T cell receptor beta chains were read from a single sample in a study of blood T cell repertoires in COVID-19. TCRdb keeps only in-frame clones here, not all; method: immunoSEQ multiplex PCR. The sample lists roughly 140,000 clones, around 80% occurring once. Material: peripheral blood. These receptor sequences come from a woman aged 45-65 years in a cohort sampled during active or convalescent COVID-19. Both conserved end residues are trimmed from each CDR3. The order of the fields is V gene, CDR3 protein.

TRBV9 ASSGEGVLGEKLF
TRBV7-3 ASSPPRRRGQETQY
TRBV5-1 ASSWTGGPNTEAF
TRBV18 ASSPRAGGQETQY
TRBV6-5 ASSYSSGVSGEQF
TRBV5-5 ASSLGISGQY
TRBV12-3/TRBV12-4 ASRSSNYGYT
TRBV5-5 ASKPQGAANSPLH
TRBV30 AWSAIRGRVYGYT
TRBV7-9 ASGRGQETQY
TRBV12-1 ASSYQGTGELF
TRBV5-6 AAGIGQNNEQF
TRBV15 ATSSKGFYGYT
TRBV25-1 ASTAGSGSPLH